One sample yielded the 20 T cell receptor beta chains listed below, sequenced in a study of CDR3 diversity in severe acne (dated by TCRdb to about 2019). To prepare the library, PCR was applied. The listed sequencing device is Illumina HiSeq 2000. In-frame beta chains were kept once TCRdb had trimmed the public reads at Q25 with fastp and called clones with MiXCR. Each entry merges the rows of one CDR3 protein and shows their most common DNA and genes. The sample table holds more than 70,000 distinct CDR3 sequences, of which approximately 49% were seen once. The ten largest clones add up to under 14% of the sample. Input material: blood. These receptors were taken from a male donor with severe acne vulgaris.

V gene TRBV7-2 combines with J gene TRBJ1-4; maybe TRBD1 (6 bases). The CDR3 runs 14 residues. The V and J ends lost 1 base and 7 bases respectively, with 10 bases between them. Germline V gene lookup returns CDR1 SGHTA and CDR2 FQGNSA. CDR3 protein: CASSLDRGVEKLFF. CDR3 sequence (DNA): TGTGCCAGCAGCTTAGATAGGGGGGTTGAAAAACTGTTTTTT.

The chain's CDR3 is CASTLGGLINYGYTF. In DNA, the CDR3 is TGTGCCAGTACCCTCGGGGGGCTTATCAACTATGGCTACACCTTC. This chain uses TRBV19 with TRBJ1-2, with D possibly matching TRBD1 (6 bases). The V end was cut by 7 bases, the J end by 2 bases, with 17 bases between. The germline V gene encodes CDR1 LNHDA and CDR2 SQIVND (reference sequence). The CDR3 consists of 15 residues.

This clonotype was picked up a small number of times. V usage is TRBV28 and J usage is TRBJ1-2; 7 bases line up with TRBD1. This CDR3 is built from 15 residues. Germline trimming cut 5 bases from V and 1 base from J; bases unmatched to any gene: 7. Germline CDR1 MDHEN, CDR2 SYDVKM. Here the CDR3 DNA reads TGTGCCAGCAGTGCCGGACAGGCTATTAACTATGGCTACACCTTC. It encodes CASSAGQAINYGYTF.

This clonotype was counted ten times or more. V is TRBV20-1 and J is TRBJ2-1; the D call may be TRBD1 or TRBD2 (5 bases each). The CDR3 runs 15 residues. V shed 0 bases and J shed 7 bases, with 16 bases lying between them. Germline CDR1 is DFQATT and CDR2 is SNEGSKA (reference sequence). This CDR3 reads CSARDRVAGANEQFF. Written as DNA, the CDR3 is TGCAGTGCTAGAGATCGAGTGGCCGGGGCGAATGAGCAGTTCTTC.

This clonotype was found once. This chain joins TRBV20-1 and TRBJ2-1; 11 positions match TRBD2. The germline gives CDR1 DFQATT, CDR2 SNEGSKA (reference sequence). CDR3 length: 13 residues. CDR3 residues: CSPRGLADNEQFF. DNA for the CDR3: TGCAGCCCACGGGGACTAGCGGACAATGAGCAGTTCTTC.

The V gene is TRBV6-5, the J gene TRBJ2-1; D gene uncertain. Germline CDR1 is MNHEY and CDR2 is SVGAGI. With 3 bases removed from V and 4 bases from J, the gap between germline ends came to 7 bases. This CDR3 contains 13 residues. CDR3 in amino acids: CASSYGDYNEQFF. As DNA, the CDR3 is TGTGCCAGCAGTTATGGGGATTACAATGAGCAGTTCTTC.

The J gene is TRBJ2-1, the V gene TRBV6-1; 12 nucleotides align to TRBD2. From germline, CDR1 is MNHNS and CDR2 SASEGT. V shed 2 bases and J 4 bases; nucleotides not matched to a gene: 0. The CDR3 runs to 15 residues. The CDR3 loop reads CASSELAGGYNEQFF. For the CDR3, the DNA is TGTGCCAGCAGTGAACTAGCGGGAGGGTACAATGAGCAGTTCTTC.

V usage is TRBV25-1 and J usage is TRBJ1-1; D not resolved. The CDR3 is made up of 14 amino acids. The germline V gene has CDR1 MGHDK and CDR2 SYGVNS. V shed 5 bases and J shed 1 base, with 11 bases lying between them. The CDR3 nucleotides read TGTGCCAGCAGTTTACCAACAGAGAACACTGAAGCTTTCTTT. Protein product: CASSLPTENTEAFF.

The chain recombines TRBV12-3 or TRBV12-4 with TRBJ2-3, with 7 bases identical to TRBD2. The CDR3 is 13 amino acids. V lost 7 bases to trimming and J lost 4 bases; unmatched junction nucleotides: 5. This chain's CDR3 is CASNGGSADTQYF. CDR3 bases: TGTGCCAGCAACGGCGGGAGCGCAGATACGCAGTATTTT.

This clonotype has ten or more counts. The chain recombines TRBV28 with TRBJ2-2; TRBD2 is a possible D gene (5 bases). Germline V lookup: CDR1 MDHEN, CDR2 SYDVKM. CDR3 length: 17 residues. V dropped 5 bases and J dropped 4 bases, with 20 bases sitting between them. The CDR3 loop is CASSPIRRRASTGELFF. CDR3 nucleotide sequence: TGTGCCAGCAGTCCTATCCGCAGGCGGGCATCCACCGGGGAGCTGTTTTTT. Combining the CDR3 with reference TRBV28 and TRBJ2-2 gives the whole variable domain DVKVTQSSRYLVKRTGEKVFLECVQDMDHENMFWYRQDPGLGLRLIYFSYDVKMKEKGDIPEGYSVSREKKERFSLILESASTNQTSMYLCASSPIRRRASTGELFFGEGSRLTVL.

The chain uses TRBV14 and TRBJ1-2; tentative D call: TRBD1 (5 bases). Trimming pared 1 base from V and 7 bases from J, leaving 13 bases between. The length of the CDR3 is 14 residues. CDR1 is SGHDN, CDR2 FVKESK, per germline. CDR3 coding DNA: TGTGCCAGCAGCCAAGTGAGGGGAGTAGGTGGCTACACCTTC. Its translation is CASSQVRGVGGYTF.

The CDR3 reads CASTSSREAGANVLTF. The CDR3 nucleotides are TGTGCCAGTACCTCCAGCCGGGAGGCTGGGGCCAACGTCCTGACTTTC. J is TRBJ2-6 and V is TRBV19, with 7 bases aligning to TRBD2. CDR1 LNHDA and CDR2 SQIVND come from the germline V gene (reference sequence). J gave up 2 bases and V 7 bases, and 8 bases lay outside the gene matches. This CDR3 spans 16 amino acids.

Comment on this clonotype: A much more abundant neighbour one base away suggests this may be a read error. This is likely a read error, given that the CDR3 carries no conserved phenylalanine or tryptophan at its end. The chain carries TRBV12-3 or TRBV12-4 and TRBJ2-7, with D perhaps being TRBD1 or TRBD2 (6 bases each). With 6 bases removed from V and 4 bases from J, the gap between germline ends came to 19 bases. CDR3 length equals 15 residues. DNA of the CDR3: TGTGCCAGCAGCCTAGGGGGGTCGGTATTTTACGAGCAGTACCTC. Protein: CASSLGGSVFYEQYL.

The genes are TRBV19 and TRBJ1-5; D perhaps matches TRBD1 (5 bases). The CDR3 extends over 14 amino acids. V was cut by 5 bases and J by 5 bases, with 13 bases left in between. Germline values: CDR1 LNHDA, CDR2 SQIVND (reference sequence). The CDR3 coding sequence is TGTGCCAGTAGTCGGGACCCCCTAGATCAGCCCCAGCATTTT. Its protein is CASSRDPLDQPQHF.

The J gene is TRBJ1-4, the V gene TRBV10-3; 9 bases are a match to TRBD1. CDR3 length equals 14 residues. J gave up 7 bases and V 5 bases, and 5 bases lay outside the gene matches. Germline lookup yields CDR1 ENHRY and CDR2 SYGVKD. The CDR3 DNA follows: TGTGCCATCAGTTCAGACAGGGGGGTTGAAAAACTGTTTTTT. As protein: CAISSDRGVEKLFF.

This chain joins TRBV20-1 and TRBJ2-7, with D possibly being TRBD2 (6 bases). The CDR3 consists of 10 residues. Between the trimmed V and J ends, which lost 7 bases and 4 bases, there was a span of 8 bases. The germline CDR1 and CDR2 sequences are DFQATT and SNEGSKA (reference sequence). The CDR3 nucleotides are TGCAGTGTTGCGGGATACGAGCAGTACTTC. It is translated as CSVAGYEQYF.

V and J are TRBV28 and TRBJ2-7; TRBD2 is a possible D gene (6 bases). The CDR3 length is 15 residues. V was pared by 5 bases and J by 4 bases, with 18 bases between. Germline values: CDR1 MDHEN, CDR2 SYDVKM. The CDR3 sequence: CASSDAGGRTYEQYF. The DNA for the CDR3 is TGTGCCAGCAGTGATGCAGGAGGGAGAACTTACGAGCAGTACTTC.

In this sample, this clonotype turned up many times. This chain links TRBV15 with TRBJ1-2; D possibly corresponds to TRBD1 (6 bases). Trimming stripped 0 bases from V and 4 bases from J, with 12 bases between. The V gene's germline CDR1 is LNHNV and CDR2 YYDKDF (reference sequence). The length of the CDR3 is 15 residues. CDR3 sequence reads: CATSRDLPGVYGYTF. For the CDR3, the DNA is TGTGCCACCAGCAGAGATCTTCCAGGGGTCTATGGCTACACCTTC.

The V call is TRBV2, the J call TRBJ2-7; D remains unclear. Germline V gene sequence: CDR1 SNHLY, CDR2 FYNNEI. The CDR3 contains 10 residues. Trimming shortened V by 6 bases and J by 4 bases, and 4 bases separated the two germline ends. The CDR3 is CASRSYEQYF. The DNA of the CDR3 is TGTGCCAGCAGGTCTTACGAGCAGTACTTC.

V usage is TRBV6-6 and J usage is TRBJ2-2; D perhaps matches TRBD1 (5 bases). CDR1 is MNHNY and CDR2 is SVGAGI in the germline V gene (reference sequence). The CDR3 runs 20 residues. Trimming removed 6 bases at V and 3 bases at J, with 29 bases between. The CDR3 spells CASSLGASTKGYGYTGELFF. The CDR3 DNA is TGTGCCAGCAGCCTAGGGGCATCGACGAAAGGGTATGGCTACACCGGGGAGCTGTTTTTT.